This T cell receptor beta chain was sequenced during a study of T cells after yellow fever vaccination. Study in general: Some fractions had low cell numbers, and these were prepared with SMART-Seq v4 Ultra Low Input.

The CDR3 runs 15 residues. V lost 0 bases and J lost 8, with 15 bases in between. Germline CDR1 SGHKS, CDR2 YYEKEE (reference sequence). Findings and caveats of the study: A large majority of primary-vaccination clones showed up again after the booster (around 95% CD4, around 90% CD8).

In making TCR cDNA, 5'RACE template switching added a universal primer site and UMIs to it. TCRdb reprocessed the 5' RACE reads with MiXCR, giving one entry per CDR3 protein. The data hold nearly 350,000 distinct CDR3 sequences, with approximately 8% observed a single time. This clonotype was counted between two and nine times. The antigen is undetermined. This chain joins TRBV5-5 and TRBJ2-4; D uncertain. The sample was PBMCs, taken 35 to 50 days after the first yellow fever vaccination. The receptor was derived from a man younger than 35 who received the YFV17D yellow fever vaccine. The CDR3 DNA follows: TGTGCCAGCAGCTTGGGCTTGGGGATTAGGTACATTCAGTACTTC. It yields the protein CASSLGLGIRYIQYF.